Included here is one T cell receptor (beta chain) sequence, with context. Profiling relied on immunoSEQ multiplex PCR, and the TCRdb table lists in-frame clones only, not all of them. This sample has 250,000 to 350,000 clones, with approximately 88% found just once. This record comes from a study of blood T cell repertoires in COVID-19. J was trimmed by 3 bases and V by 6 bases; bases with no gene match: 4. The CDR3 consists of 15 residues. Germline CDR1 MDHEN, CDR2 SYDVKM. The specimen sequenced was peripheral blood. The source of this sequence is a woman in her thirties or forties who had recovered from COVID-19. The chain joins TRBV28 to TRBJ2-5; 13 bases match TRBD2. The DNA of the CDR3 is TGTGCCAGCAGCGGCGGACTAGCGGGAGAAGAGACCCAGTACTTC. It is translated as CASSGGLAGEETQYF.